The next 4 T cell receptor beta chains were all read from a single sample in a study of control samples from healthy donors and cancer patients. Profiling relied on immunoSEQ multiplex PCR, and the TCRdb table lists in-frame clones only, not all of them. Here the sample spans about 220,000 clones, 90% to 95% being singletons. Input material: blood. The receptors shown here come from a man aged 45-65 years in good health.

The CDR3 coding sequence is TGTGCCTCGGAGGAGAGGGGCGTCCGAGAGACCCAGTACTTC. Its protein product is CASEERGVRETQYF. This sequence joins TRBV7-2 and TRBJ2-5; D is possibly TRBD1 or TRBD2 (5 bases each). Per the germline V gene, CDR1 is SGHTA and CDR2 is FQGNSA. The CDR3 sequence is 14 residues long. V shed 11 bases and J shed 4 bases, with 20 bases lying between them. The full variable domain, rest sourced from reference TRBV7-2 and TRBJ2-5, is GAGVSQSPSNKVTEKGKDVELRCDPISGHTALYWYRQSLGQGLEFLIYFQGNSAPDKSGLPSDRFSAERTGGSVSTLTIQRTQQEDSAVYLCASEERGVRETQYFGPGTRLLVL.

In its sample, this clone was seen once. The gene calls are TRBV3-1 (or the pseudogene TRBV3-2) and TRBJ2-7, with D perhaps TRBD1 (7 bases). Trimming shortened V by 0 bases and J by 4 bases, and 10 bases separated the two germline ends. The CDR3 consists of 14 residues. Germline lookup yields CDR1 LGHDT and CDR2 YNNKEL (reference sequence). Here the CDR3 reads CASSQDSGGYEQYF. The CDR3 DNA is TGTGCCAGCAGCCAAGACTCAGGGGGGTACGAGCAGTACTTC.

This chain joins TRBV18 and TRBJ2-2; the match to TRBD2 covers 10 bases. J was trimmed by 6 bases and V by 3 bases; bases with no gene match: 7. The CDR3 covers 16 residues. Germline loops: CDR1 KGHSH, CDR2 LQKENI. The CDR3 region has the DNA TGTGCCAGCTCACCCAGCGGGGGGGCCGTCCCCGGGGAGCTGTTTTTT. Residues: CASSPSGGAVPGELFF.

The chain couples TRBV19 to TRBJ1-3; 7 bases agree with TRBD1. CDR3 length: 15 residues. The V and J ends lost 5 bases and 2 bases, in that order; junction bases with no gene match: 6. Germline assignment: CDR1 LNHDA and CDR2 SQIVND (reference sequence). The CDR3 bases are TGTGCCAGTAGTCCAGGACAGGACCCTGGAAACACCATATATTTT. Protein sequence: CASSPGQDPGNTIYF.